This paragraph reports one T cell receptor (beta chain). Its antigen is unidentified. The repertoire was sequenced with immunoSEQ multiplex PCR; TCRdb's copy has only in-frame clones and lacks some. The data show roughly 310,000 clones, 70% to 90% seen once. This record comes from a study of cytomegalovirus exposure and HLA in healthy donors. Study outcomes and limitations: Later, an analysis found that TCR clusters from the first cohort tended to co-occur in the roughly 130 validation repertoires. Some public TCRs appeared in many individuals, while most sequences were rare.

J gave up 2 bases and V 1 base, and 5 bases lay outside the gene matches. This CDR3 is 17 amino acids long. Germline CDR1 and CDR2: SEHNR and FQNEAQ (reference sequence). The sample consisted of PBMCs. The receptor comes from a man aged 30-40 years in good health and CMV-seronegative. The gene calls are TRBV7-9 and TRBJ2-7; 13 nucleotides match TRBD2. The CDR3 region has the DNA TGTGCCAGCAGCTTAGACGGACTAGCGGGGGCCGCCTACGAGCAGTACTTC. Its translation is CASSLDGLAGAAYEQYF.